What follows is one TCR beta chain and its context. Only one count was recorded for this clone. Its target antigen remains unknown. No base qualities exist here, and no much larger clone lies one base off it. In total, around 600 healthy bone marrow donors made up the cohort. At the time of sampling, every cohort member was nominally healthy, though immune exposures that went unrecorded were likely present. CMV serostatus was positive for roughly 290 and negative for about half of the 666 cohort members, and was not recorded for this donor. A peripheral blood sample was provided by each donor, and peripheral blood mononuclear cells were used for TCR beta sequencing. Genomic DNA extraction from the blood cell samples was performed with the Qiagen DNeasy Blood Extraction Kit. CDR3 length: 16 amino acids, cysteine to phenylalanine. Only CDR3 DNA remains: 48 bases, in frame from the first base. Reading the germline V gene gives CDR1 SGHTA and CDR2 FQGNSA. V and J lose 1 base and 5 bases, and a span of 14 bases separates them.

This sample was taken from a study of cytomegalovirus exposure and HLA in healthy donors (dated by TCRdb to 2017 to 2019). Regarding the research as a whole: According to an earlier analysis of 587 of the donors, some 170 million T cells yielded over 90 million unique TCR beta sequences and about 300 Gb of sequence data. A later analysis re-examined previously published TCR beta repertoires from 500 to 700 donors and added high-resolution HLA genotyping to investigate patterns of TCR occurrence. An earlier analysis of several hundred of the donors applied high-throughput TCR beta sequencing to assess whether each TCR beta V gene segment acted as functional or pseudogenic. The study aimed to test whether cataloging public T cell receptors could reveal signatures of past pathogen exposure. High-throughput TCR immunosequencing, statistical association of individual TCRs with disease status, and machine learning were combined to predict cytomegalovirus infection status. Besides the first cohort of 666 subjects, a separate validation cohort made up of 120 or so different subjects was used. A later genetic analysis used genome-wide SNP genotypes for about 55% of the 666 donors, treating that subset as a discovery cohort. HLA typing included class I and class II loci at four-digit resolution. Every discovery cohort repertoire had been produced on one sequencing platform. Approximately 300 gigabases of sequencing data and tens of millions of unique TCR sequences made up an early release that covered approximately 620 HLA-typed donors. The genetic ancestry cluster associated with self-reported Caucasian donors included 80% to 90% of the approximately 430 genotyped donors. In the later analysis, no new phenotypic data were used to find candidate immune exposures; instead, reliance was placed on TCR beta sequences and their occurrence across donors. Four or five DR-DQ haplotypes were handled as single units for association and clustering because linkage in the cohort was strong. Among 398 genotyped donors of the cohort, an average of 235,054 unique TCR beta nucleotide sequences were sequenced per donor, roughly 18% of them non-productive. Donor age, sex, ethnicity and CMV serostatus were compiled alongside the repertoire data. The number of donors typed differed by locus, with about 629-630 for A, B, C, DRB1 and DQB1, 522 for DQA1, 600 to 610 for DPA1, and approximately 470 for DPB1. The study used immunosequencing to profile the T cell repertoires of under 700 subjects and linked those repertoires to cytomegalovirus serostatus. The paper's findings and limits, for the study overall: A total of fewer than 200 TCR beta chains were listed by the study as associated with cytomegalovirus. Across donors, most TCR sequences were observed very rarely, whereas some public TCRs were present in many individuals. Cytomegalovirus status was reported to be diagnosed by the classifier with high specificity and sensitivity in both the original and validation cohorts. According to the authors, the approach could potentially be generalized to other disease states and immunological phenotypes. A few of the identified cytomegalovirus-associated TCR beta chains were confirmed in vitro to be specific for cytomegalovirus antigens. An association between a missense DCLRE1C variant and V-gene and J-gene trimming of TCR beta chains was found in a later genetic analysis and replicated in an independent cohort. Specific HLA alleles were associated with about 17,000 TCR beta sequences at a false discovery rate of 0.05 in a later analysis. Sequencing depth was assumed to be roughly uniform across donors in the presence/absence analyses, though that assumption may not hold. Some IMGT-functional V segments, including TRBV6-2 and TRBV6-3, could not be told apart with the 87-base-pair reads, so those segments were excluded. In this cohort, only TCR beta chains were sequenced, and detectable features were limited by the absence of alpha or paired-chain data. The only immune exposure information available for the cohort was CMV serostatus. Correlated functional status among segregating V segments might be attributable to linkage disequilibrium, but an unknown experimental factor could not be ruled out. In a later analysis, TCR association rates were found to vary across HLA loci, with the most associated TCRs seen for DRB1 alleles and the fewest for HLA-C alleles. In a later analysis, HLA-associated TCR beta chains showed more clonal expansion and lower generation probabilities than non-associated chains that were equally common. According to a later analysis, parvovirus B19, influenza, CMV and Epstein-Barr virus appeared linked to several top co-occurrence clusters. Because HLA typing was unavailable for some donors at each locus, only the typed subset was used in association tests. In an earlier analysis of a few hundred of the donors, most TCR beta V segments were observed in productive rearrangements about 90% or about 30% of the time, broadly matching IMGT annotations. Because counts were too low, seventeen rarely observed V segments, including chromosome 9 orphons, were excluded from the earlier analysis of some 540 of the donors. A cluster of highly shared sequence variants was judged likely to be a technical artifact of the sequencing pipeline. Strong co-occurrence of HLA alleles, especially DR and DQ, made assigning TCR associations to individual alleles difficult. A later analysis found that most CMV-associated TCR beta chains appeared HLA-restricted, with HLA associations seemingly driven largely by CMV exposure. A later genetic analysis reported fewer N-insertions in productive TCRs among donors in an Asian-associated ancestry cluster than the roughly 700-donor mean. A further reported finding was that TCR beta sequences accurately predicted the HLA-A and HLA-B alleles for most subjects in the first cohort.

Receptor amplification or capture employed the immunoSEQ multiplex PCR assay. For the multiplex PCR, a mixture combining 60 forward primers for TCR Vbeta segments and 13 reverse primers for TCR Jbeta segments was used. A multiplex PCR assay on genomic DNA amplified the CDR3 region of rearranged TCR beta genes. The Illumina HiSeq System was used to sequence the amplified TCR beta libraries as 87-base-pair reads. The authors' analysis ran thus. Across the 700 or so repertoires, a later analysis counted about 81 million unique TCR beta chains, 9 million to 14 million of which were shared by at least two donors. A nearest-neighbor algorithm error-corrected the raw reads and collapsed the reads into unique sequences, merging closely related sequences to remove PCR and sequencing errors. V, D and J gene segments were assigned by aligning CDR3 sequences to IMGT reference sequences. For a sequence to be retained, a match of at least six nucleotides was required to both a V gene segment and a J gene segment. Rearrangements were classified as productive when the CDR3 lacked stop codons and remained in frame with V and J, and all other rearrangements were classified as non-productive. Following IMGT convention, CDR3 was defined as the stretch from the second conserved V-encoded cysteine up to the conserved J-encoded phenylalanine. In an earlier analysis of roughly 580 of the donors, sequences lacking an unambiguous match to a single V gene segment were excluded. An earlier analysis of a few hundred of the donors classified V segments as functional when productive rearrangements were above 56.7% and as segregating when the standard deviation between donors was above 5%. A statistical classification framework was built to diagnose cytomegalovirus status from the catalog of TCR beta chain sequences. In a later analysis, V and J genes were assigned by comparing TCR nucleotide sequences against IMGT/GENE-DB human TR gene sequences. Using the TCRdist pipeline, a later analysis assigned CDR3 sequences along with most-parsimonious VDJ recombination scenarios. A later analysis defined each TCR beta chain by its CDR3 amino acid sequence plus V-gene family, and excluded reads lacking a unique V-gene family. In a later analysis, 450 to 600 highly shared, low-generation-probability nucleotide sequences were removed to address suspected cross-contamination and a sequencing artifact. For each public chain, a later analysis derived a clonal expansion index from normalized ranks of inferred template counts within each repertoire. In a later analysis, generation probabilities were computed using a VDJ recombination model fitted to out-of-frame rearrangements, and the results were checked against IGoR. In a later analysis, hypergeometric tests were used to score TCR-TCR, TCR-HLA and TCR-CMV co-occurrence, with a repertoire-size bias correction applied to TCR pairs. To estimate false discovery rates, a later analysis permuted the HLA or CMV assignments 20 times. In a later analysis, co-occurring TCRs were grouped with DBSCAN, and TCRdist sequence similarity was added when clustering was performed within HLA-allele-positive subsets. For co-occurrence clustering, repertoires with fewer than 30,000 or more than 120,000 public chains were excluded, along with 5 or 6 repertoires with anomalous nucleotide sharing. In its TCRdb copy, this immuneACCESS table keeps in-frame sequences only and misses some clones. Where compared with another copy, unresolved V genes explain less than half of these, and the others have no known cause. The V and J calls and the clone size are those of that table, but D and trimming were determined from the DNA. This sample comprises around 94,000 clones, 81% of them detected only once. The ten largest clones add up to about 9.3% of the sample.

Sequenced sample: PBMCs. This TCR derives from a human donor in good health. The rearrangement combines TRBV7-2 with TRBJ2-2; TRBD2 is perhaps the D gene, given 6 matching bases. Here is the DNA: TGTGCCAGCAGCTTAGTTCTCGGGGGTGGAACCGGGGAGCTGTTTTTT. Translation gives CASSLVLGGGTGELFF.